This entry features one TCR beta chain sequence. Sequenced by immunoSEQ multiplex PCR; TCRdb stores in-frame clones only, minus some. Among some 250,000 clones listed, roughly 82% were seen once. The length of the CDR3 is 17 residues. CDR1 is SGHDT, CDR2 YYEEEE, per germline. The J segment lost 0 bases and the V segment lost 2 bases, leaving 2 bases of the junction unmatched. The data were obtained in a study of control samples from healthy donors and cancer patients. Material for sequencing was PBMCs. V gene TRBV5-6 combines with J gene TRBJ2-2, with 12 bases aligning to TRBD2. The clonotype comes from a woman aged 55 to 70 with lung cancer. CDR3 region: CASSLPSGGANTGELFF. The CDR3 bases are TGTGCCAGCAGCTTACCTAGCGGGGGGGCGAACACCGGGGAGCTGTTTTTT.